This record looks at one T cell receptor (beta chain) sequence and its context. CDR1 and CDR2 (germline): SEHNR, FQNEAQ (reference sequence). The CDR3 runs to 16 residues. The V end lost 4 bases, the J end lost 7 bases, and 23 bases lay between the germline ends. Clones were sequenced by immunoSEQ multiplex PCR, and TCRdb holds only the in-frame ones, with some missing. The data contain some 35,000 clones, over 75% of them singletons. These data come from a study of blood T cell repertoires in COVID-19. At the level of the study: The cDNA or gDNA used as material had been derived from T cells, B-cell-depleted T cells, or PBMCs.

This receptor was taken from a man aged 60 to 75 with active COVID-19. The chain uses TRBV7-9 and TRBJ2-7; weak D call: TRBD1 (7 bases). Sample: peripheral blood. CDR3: CASSSQLSAGQKEQYF. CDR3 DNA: TGTGCCAGCAGCTCCCAGTTATCGGCGGGACAGAAGGAGCAGTACTTC. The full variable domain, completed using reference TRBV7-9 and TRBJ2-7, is DTGVSQNPRHKITKRGQNVTFRCDPISEHNRLYWYRQTLGQGPEFLTYFQNEAQLEKSRLLSDRFSAERPKGSFSTLEIQRTEQGDSAMYLCASSSQLSAGQKEQYFGPGTRLTVT.